The clone carrying this T cell receptor beta chain appeared many times. This CDR3 contains 16 residues. V was clipped by 4 bases and J by 6 bases; unmatched bases: 10. Germline-derived CDR1 and CDR2 are MNHEY and SVGAGI. This entry belongs to a study of early T cells in non-severe SARS-CoV-2 infection. Via MiXCR, TCRdb re-called the 5' RACE reads, giving one row per CDR3 protein. Of roughly 25,000 distinct CDR3 sequences detected, roughly 5% appear once; the ten largest clones hold 3% to 4.5%. Sequenced material: whole blood. The rearrangement links TRBV6-5 to TRBJ2-5; 11 nucleotides line up with TRBD1. The origin of this receptor is an adult who was a healthcare worker with PCR-confirmed SARS-CoV-2 infection or an uninfected control (not recorded which). CDR3 in amino acids: CASSSPWTGGGKTQYF. The CDR3 nucleotides are TGTGCCAGCAGTTCCCCCTGGACAGGGGGCGGAAAGACCCAGTACTTC.